One and the same sample provided the 9 T cell receptor beta chains below, sequenced in a study of blood T cell repertoires in COVID-19. TCRdb keeps only in-frame clones here, not all; method: immunoSEQ multiplex PCR. The sample holds around 170,000 clones, approximately 80% seen once. What was sequenced was peripheral blood. The receptors originated from a human donor in a cohort sampled during active COVID-19.

The chain links TRBV27 to TRBJ1-5, with 9 bases lining up with TRBD1. The CDR3 has 17 residues. The V gene end was trimmed by 6 bases and the J gene end by 6 bases; junction bases not matched to a gene: 15. Germline CDR1 and CDR2: MNHEY and SMNVEV (reference sequence). The CDR3 DNA reads as TGTGCCAGCAGCCCTGCCCCCGGGACAGGGATCACTCAGCCCCAGCATTTT. It codes for CASSPAPGTGITQPQHF.

This rearrangement joins TRBV7-6 to TRBJ2-7; the match to TRBD2 covers 14 bases. CDR1 and CDR2 from the germline V gene are SGHVS and FNYEAQ. V dropped 0 bases and J dropped 4; count of bases not matched to a gene: 8. This CDR3 comprises 18 residues. This CDR3 reads CASSLAATSGRAGYEQYF. Written as DNA, the CDR3 is TGTGCCAGCAGCTTAGCCGCGACTAGCGGGAGGGCCGGGTACGAGCAGTACTTC.

This rearrangement joins TRBV7-2 to TRBJ2-4; D may be TRBD2 (5 bases). Germline V gene data show CDR1 as SGHTA and CDR2 as FQGNSA. This CDR3 has 14 amino acids. The ends were cut back, 1 base at V and 8 bases at J, with 12 bases in the middle. CDR3 DNA sequence: TGTGCCAGCAGCTTAGATGAGGGTCGGGACATTCAGTACTTC. It specifies CASSLDEGRDIQYF.

The chain employs TRBV5-1 and TRBJ2-1; possible D gene TRBD1, 5 bases. This CDR3 has 13 residues. Germline CDR1 reads SGHRS; CDR2 reads YFSETQ. The V gene lost 5 bases and the J gene lost 5 bases, with 11 bases spanning the gap. The DNA for the CDR3 is TGCGCCAGCAGGCTGGACATTAACAATGAGCAGTTCTTC. Its protein is CASRLDINNEQFF.

The chain recombines TRBV4-3 with TRBJ1-2; 11 bases are shared with TRBD1. Per the germline V gene, CDR1 is LGHNA and CDR2 is YSLEER. The length of the CDR3 is 16 residues. V gave up 0 bases and J gave up 7 bases; unmatched junction bases: 7. The CDR3 loop reads CASSQESRTGGIGYTF. Written as DNA, the CDR3 is TGCGCCAGCAGCCAAGAATCTCGGACAGGGGGCATTGGCTACACCTTC.

This clone was seen a single time. The rearrangement links TRBV7-9 to TRBJ2-7, with D perhaps matching TRBD2 (5 bases). The CDR3 has 14 residues. Germline assignment: CDR1 SEHNR and CDR2 FQNEAQ (reference sequence). V was trimmed by 9 bases and J by 3 bases, leaving 18 bases between them. In DNA form, the CDR3 reads TGTGCCAGTCAGCAGTTCTCAGGAGGCTACGAGCAGTACTTC. This sequence encodes CASQQFSGGYEQYF.

CDR3 in DNA: TGCAGCGTTGAAGACCCCGGGACAGGGGACACCGGGGAGCTGTTTTTT. Translated, it gives CSVEDPGTGDTGELFF. This chain uses TRBV29-1 with TRBJ2-2; 10 bases map to TRBD1. The CDR3 length is 16 residues. The J segment lost 3 bases and the V segment lost 0 bases, leaving 4 bases of the junction unmatched. Per the germline V gene, CDR1 is SQVTM and CDR2 is ANQGSEA.

The CDR3 sequence is CASSLQGSPSLTGANVLTF. DNA of the CDR3: TGTGCCAGCAGCTTACAGGGCTCGCCTTCCTTAACTGGGGCCAACGTCCTGACTTTC. V gene TRBV7-3 combines with J gene TRBJ2-6; possible D gene TRBD1, 5 bases. Trimming shortened V by 2 bases and J by 2 bases, and 19 bases separated the two germline ends. This CDR3 is built from 19 residues. Per the germline V gene, CDR1 is SGHTA and CDR2 is FQGTGA. Based on the CDR3 plus reference TRBV7-3 and TRBJ2-6, the full variable domain is GAGVSQTPSNKVTEKGKYVELRCDPISGHTALYWYRQSLGQGPEFLIYFQGTGAADDSGLPNDRFFAVRPEGSVSTLKIQRTERGDSAVYLCASSLQGSPSLTGANVLTFGAGSRLTVL.

The rearrangement links TRBV29-1 to TRBJ2-1; 11 bases align to TRBD2. Germline V CDR1 and CDR2: SQVTM, ANQGSEA. The CDR3 extends over 13 amino acids. In DNA form, the CDR3 reads TGCGGAGGGGGACTAGCGGCCTACAATGAGCAGTTCTTC. Its protein product is CGGGLAAYNEQFF.